This T cell receptor (beta chain) was obtained from a study of control samples from healthy donors and cancer patients. Data came from immunoSEQ multiplex PCR; TCRdb stores just in-frame clones and leaves some out. Of some 37,000 clones listed, about 90% are singletons. Germline-derived CDR1 and CDR2 are SEHNR and FQNEAQ (reference sequence). The CDR3 runs 16 residues. Deletions cut 0 bases from V and 7 bases from J, with 15 bases between. This receptor was obtained from a woman aged 50 to 60 in good health. The V and J genes are TRBV7-9 and TRBJ1-4; TRBD1 might be the D (5 bases). Sequences were obtained from blood. The CDR3 coding sequence is TGTGCCAGCAGCTTAGCCCGAGGGGCGCGGGGTGAAAAACTGTTTTTT. Translated, it gives CASSLARGARGEKLFF.